Given below is one T cell receptor (beta chain) in context. The entry originates in a study of shared clonotypes between healthy human individuals. Only in-frame clones appear in the TCRdb table, and some are missing; sequencing was by immunoSEQ multiplex PCR. In the table there are roughly 2.2 million clones, over 85% of which are singletons. This CDR3 is built from 15 residues. Germline V CDR1 and CDR2: MNHEY, SMNVEV (reference sequence). Trimming cost V 2 bases and J 2 bases, with 11 bases left between them. V is TRBV27 and J is TRBJ2-3, with D tentatively TRBD1 (5 bases). The sample was naive CD4+ T cells from PBMCs. The subset is: CD45RA+ positively selected. The TCR comes from a man aged 18 to 35 in good health. Some clones in this sample may be carry-over from other donors' samples. The CDR3 reads CASSLQGPLTDTQYF. CDR3 sequence (DNA): TGTGCCAGCAGTTTACAGGGTCCCCTCACAGATACGCAGTATTTT.